These 18 T cell receptor beta chains originate from one sample sequenced in a study of identical twins. A single record per CDR3 protein comes from TCRdb applying MiXCR to the 5' RACE reads. The sample consists of just over 450,000 distinct CDR3 sequences, over 12% of them appearing once. Another study also made use of these data, one on yellow fever vaccine responses in identical twins.

Sequencing was done on a sample of CD4+ T cells sorted from blood. Receptors originate from a young woman in good health.

This chain joins TRBV19 and TRBJ2-1; TRBD2 matches at 11 bases. Germline lookup yields CDR1 LNHDA and CDR2 SQIVND (reference sequence). CDR3 length: 16 amino acids. J was trimmed by 9 bases and V by 0 bases; bases with no gene match: 7. The CDR3 coding sequence is TGTGCCAGTAGTATAGATATACTAGCGGGAGCCGTTGAGCAGTTCTTC. Residues: CASSIDILAGAVEQFF.

This clonotype was observed a single time. This chain links TRBV10-3 with TRBJ2-2; 10 nucleotides line up with TRBD1. Germline V gives CDR1 ENHRY, CDR2 SYGVKD. Trimming cost V 6 bases and J 8 bases; bases outside gene matches: 6. This CDR3 is 14 amino acids long. The DNA for the CDR3 is TGTGCCATCAGAGTGACAGGGGGCCGGGGGGAGCTGTTTTTT. Translated, it gives CAIRVTGGRGELFF.

The chain is built from TRBV6-2 or TRBV6-3 and TRBJ1-1; D remains ambiguous. The CDR3 consists of 14 residues. V was clipped by 2 bases and J by 1 base, with 8 bases between them. Germline values: CDR1 MNHEY, CDR2 SVGEGT. CDR3 sequence reads: CASSYLAQNTEAFF. Written as DNA, the CDR3 is TGTGCCAGCAGTTACCTAGCCCAGAACACTGAAGCTTTCTTT.

This clonotype has only a few counts. The rearrangement uses TRBV12-3 or TRBV12-4 and TRBJ2-1; 13 nucleotides line up with TRBD2. CDR3 length equals 15 residues. The J segment lost 6 bases and the V segment lost 6 bases, leaving 5 bases of the junction unmatched. The CDR3 bases are TGTGCCAGCAGAGAGACTAGCGGGGGGTCCAATGAGCAGTTCTTC. Its protein product is CASRETSGGSNEQFF.

V and J are TRBV11-3 and TRBJ2-2, with D unresolved. The CDR3 runs to 16 residues. V lost 0 bases to trimming and J lost 5 bases, with 13 bases between them. The germline V gene has CDR1 SGHNT and CDR2 YENEEA. Here the CDR3 DNA reads TGTGCCAGCAGCTTAGATCGGCCGGGTGGGACCGGGGAGCTGTTTTTT. Translated, it gives CASSLDRPGGTGELFF.

This clonotype has a count of ten or more. The rearrangement uses TRBV7-3 and TRBJ1-1; D remains ambiguous. CDR1 and CDR2 (germline): SGHTA, FQGTGA. The CDR3 has 12 residues. V shed 3 bases and J shed 3 bases, with 5 bases lying between them. CDR3: CASSFCYTEAFF. The CDR3 DNA follows: TGTGCCAGCAGCTTTTGTTACACTGAAGCTTTCTTT.

This clonotype was seen a few times. This rearrangement joins TRBV7-9 to TRBJ1-4; weak D call: TRBD1 (5 bases). Looked up from germline, CDR1 is SEHNR and CDR2 is FQNEAQ (reference sequence). Trimming stripped 2 bases from V and 7 bases from J, with 11 bases between. The CDR3 has 14 residues. The CDR3 sequence is CASSLITGGEKLFF. Here the CDR3 DNA reads TGTGCCAGCAGCTTAATCACAGGAGGTGAAAAACTGTTTTTT.

The sample holds many counts of this clonotype. The rearrangement joins TRBV6-5 to TRBJ1-5; TRBD1 agrees at 7 bases. There are 14 residues in the CDR3. J gave up 9 bases and V 2 bases, and 7 bases lay outside the gene matches. Looked up from germline, CDR1 is MNHEY and CDR2 is SVGAGI. CDR3 sequence (DNA): TGTGCCAGCAGTTACCGGAACAGGGGTTCGCCCCAGCATTTT. This sequence encodes CASSYRNRGSPQHF.

The chain is built from TRBV4-3 and TRBJ2-1; D could derive from TRBD1 or TRBD2 (5 bases each). With 0 bases removed from V and 2 bases from J, the gap between germline ends came to 8 bases. This CDR3 is built from 15 residues. The V gene's germline CDR1 is LGHNA and CDR2 YSLEER. Here the CDR3 reads CASSQEVGAYNEQFF. CDR3 coding DNA: TGCGCCAGCAGCCAAGAAGTGGGGGCCTACAATGAGCAGTTCTTC.

This clonotype showed up just a few times. The rearrangement joins TRBV12-3 or TRBV12-4 to TRBJ2-7, with 10 bases matching TRBD2. V was clipped by 6 bases and J by 0 bases; unmatched bases: 8. The CDR3 totals 16 residues. CDR3 sequence: CASRARLAGPSYEQYF. CDR3 nucleotide sequence: TGTGCCAGCAGGGCTAGACTAGCGGGTCCCTCCTACGAGCAGTACTTC.

This clonotype was observed at least ten times. The genes are TRBV5-1 and TRBJ2-5, with 7 bases lining up with TRBD1. V was pared by 3 bases and J by 1 base, with 6 bases of the junction left unmatched. This CDR3 has 15 residues. CDR1 and CDR2 from the germline V gene are SGHRS and YFSETQ. CDR3 nucleotides: TGCGCCAGCAGCTCTCAGGGACAGATCCAAGAGACCCAGTACTTC. It specifies CASSSQGQIQETQYF.

This clonotype was observed a few times. The chain joins TRBV28 to TRBJ2-7; D assignment may be TRBD1 or TRBD2 (6 bases each). Looked up from germline, CDR1 is MDHEN and CDR2 is SYDVKM. The CDR3 contains 16 residues. Trimming left V 2 bases short and J 0 bases short, with 14 bases between. The CDR3 DNA reads as TGTGCCAGCAGTTTAACGGGGGCCGGAAACTCCTACGAGCAGTACTTC. This sequence encodes CASSLTGAGNSYEQYF.

Only a few counts were recorded for this clonotype. The chain has TRBV21-1 and TRBJ1-4; TRBD1, the table's D call, was not compared with the DNA. TRBV21-1 is a known pseudogene. The CDR3 consists of 11 residues. Here the CDR3 DNA reads TGTGCCAGCACAATATCAGGGTATCTGTTTTTT. This translates into CASTISGYLFF.

The gene calls are TRBV29-1 and TRBJ2-3; D ambiguous. The V and J ends lost 8 bases and 4 bases respectively, with 16 bases between them. The CDR3 has 13 amino acids. Germline V gene sequence: CDR1 SQVTM, CDR2 ANQGSEA. The CDR3 loop is CSHIVGAPDTQYF. Here the CDR3 DNA reads TGCAGCCATATTGTCGGAGCCCCAGATACGCAGTATTTT.

As for this clonotype: A much bigger clone sits one base away, suggesting this may be a read error. CDR3 bases: TGTGCCACCAGTGATGAGACTCCCGACTACAATGAGCAGTTCTTC. Protein product: CATSDETPDYNEQFF. The gene calls are TRBV24-1 and TRBJ2-1; D uncertain. V lost 3 bases to trimming and J lost 3 bases, with 11 bases between them. The CDR3 is made up of 15 amino acids. The germline CDR1 and CDR2 sequences are KGHDR and SFDVKD.

This clonotype was seen only a few times. The rearrangement links TRBV6-5 to TRBJ2-1; 11 bases line up with TRBD2. This CDR3 has 15 amino acids. J gave up 6 bases and V 2 bases, and 3 bases lay outside the gene matches. Germline CDR1 is MNHEY and CDR2 is SVGAGI. In DNA form, the CDR3 reads TGTGCCAGCAGTTACCCACTAGCGGGAGTCAATGAGCAGTTCTTC. This gives the protein CASSYPLAGVNEQFF.

This clonotype was seen a handful of times. The genes are TRBV18 and TRBJ2-5, with D perhaps matching TRBD2 (6 bases). CDR3 length: 13 residues. Trimming took off 3 bases at V and 4 bases at J, with 9 bases between the two ends. Germline CDR1 and CDR2: KGHSH and LQKENI. Written as DNA, the CDR3 is TGTGCCAGCTCACCCTTCGGGGGAGAGACCCAGTACTTC. Translating gives CASSPFGGETQYF.

The chain uses TRBV20-1 and TRBJ2-7; 7 nucleotides align to TRBD1. From germline, CDR1 is DFQATT and CDR2 SNEGSKA (reference sequence). The V and J ends lost 0 bases and 0 bases, in that order; junction bases with no gene match: 8. The CDR3 sequence is 16 residues long. DNA for the CDR3: TGCAGTGCTAGAGATTTTTCAGGGACAGTCTCCTACGAGCAGTACTTC. Translated: CSARDFSGTVSYEQYF.